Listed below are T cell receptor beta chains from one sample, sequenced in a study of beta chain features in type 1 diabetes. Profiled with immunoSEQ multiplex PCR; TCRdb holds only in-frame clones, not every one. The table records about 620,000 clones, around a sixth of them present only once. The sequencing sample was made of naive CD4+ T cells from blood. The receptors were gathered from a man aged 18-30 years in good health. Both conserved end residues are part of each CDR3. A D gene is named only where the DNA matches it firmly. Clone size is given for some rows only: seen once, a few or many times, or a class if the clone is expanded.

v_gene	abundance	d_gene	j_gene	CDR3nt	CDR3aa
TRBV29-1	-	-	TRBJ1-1	TGCAGCGTAACACAGGGGAACACTGAAGCTTTCTTT	CSVTQGNTEAFF
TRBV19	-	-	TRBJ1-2	TGTGCCAGTAGTATCCTTAACTATGGCTACACCTTC	CASSILNYGYTF
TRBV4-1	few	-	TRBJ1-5	TGCGCCAGCAGCCAAGAGGGGCAGTCTTATAGCAATCAGCCCCAGCATTTT	CASSQEGQSYSNQPQHF
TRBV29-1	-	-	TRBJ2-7	TGCAGCGTTGAAGATCGGCAGGGCGGACCCTACGAGCAGTACTTC	CSVEDRQGGPYEQYF
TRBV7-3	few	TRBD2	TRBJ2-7	TGTGCCAGCAGCTTAGCTGGTGGGACTAGCGGGAGTAGCTCCTACGAGCAGTACTTC	CASSLAGGTSGSSSYEQYF
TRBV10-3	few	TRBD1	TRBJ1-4	TGTGCCATCAGTGGTGCCGGGACAGCGAACGAAAAACTGTTTTTT	CAISGAGTANEKLFF
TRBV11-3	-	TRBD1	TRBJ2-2	TGTGCCAGCAGCCCCCGGGACAGGGGGACCGGGGAGCTGTTTTTT	CASSPRDRGTGELFF
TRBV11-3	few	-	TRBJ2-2	TGTGCCAGCAGCCCCCGACAGACGAACACCGGGGAGCTGTTTTTT	CASSPRQTNTGELFF
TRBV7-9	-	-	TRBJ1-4	TGTGCCAGCAGCTCACAGCTTGGTAATGAAAAACTGTTTTTT	CASSSQLGNEKLFF
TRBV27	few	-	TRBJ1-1	TGTGCCAGCAACGGCAGCACTGAAGCTTTCTTT	CASNGSTEAFF
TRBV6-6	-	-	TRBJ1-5	TGTGCCAGCAGTTATAGCCGACAGAATCAGCCCCAGCATTTT	CASSYSRQNQPQHF
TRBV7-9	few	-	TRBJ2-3	TGTGCCAGCAGCTTAAGGCAGGGTCCAGATACGCAGTATTTT	CASSLRQGPDTQYF
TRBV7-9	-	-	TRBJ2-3	TGTGCCAGCAGCTTAGGGACAACAAACACAGATACGCAGTATTTT	CASSLGTTNTDTQYF
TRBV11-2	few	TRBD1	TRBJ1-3	TGTGCCAGCACCAGAACGGGACAGATTGGAAACACCATATATTTT	CASTRTGQIGNTIYF
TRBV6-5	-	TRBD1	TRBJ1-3	TGTGCCAGCAGTTACTCGCATACCGGACAGGGTTCTGTCTATTTT	CASSYSHTGQGSVYF
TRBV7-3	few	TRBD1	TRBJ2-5	TGTGCCAGCAGCTTGGACAGGGAAGAGACCCAGTACTTC	CASSLDREETQYF
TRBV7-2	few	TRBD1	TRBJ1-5	TGTGCCAGCAGCTTTCGACAGGGAGCGAATCAGCCCCAGCATTTT	CASSFRQGANQPQHF
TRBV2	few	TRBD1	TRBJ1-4	TGTGCCAGCGATCTACAGGGGGTAAATGAAAAACTGTTTTTT	CASDLQGVNEKLFF
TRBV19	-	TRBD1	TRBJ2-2	TGTGCCAGTTCGGGACAGTCCTACACCGGGGAGCTGTTTTTT	CASSGQSYTGELFF
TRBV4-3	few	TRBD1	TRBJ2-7	TGCGCCAGCAGCCAAGGCCGGACAGGGTATTCCTACGAGCAGTACTTC	CASSQGRTGYSYEQYF
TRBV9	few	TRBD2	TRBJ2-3	TGTGCCAGCAGCCTCGGACTAGCGGGGGTGTGGACAGATACGCAGTATTTT	CASSLGLAGVWTDTQYF
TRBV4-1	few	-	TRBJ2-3	TGCGCCAGCAGCCATAACGGGGCGGGACGTCCCACAGATACGCAGTATTTT	CASSHNGAGRPTDTQYF
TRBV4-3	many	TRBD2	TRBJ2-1	TGCGCCAGCAGCCCCAGCGGGAGAGGGAATGAGCAGTTCTTC	CASSPSGRGNEQFF
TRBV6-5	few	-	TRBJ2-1	TGTGCCAGCGGGCTGCACAATGAGCAGTTCTTC	CASGLHNEQFF
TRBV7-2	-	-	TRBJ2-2	TGTGCCAGCAGCTCGCACGGAGGGGGATACAGGGGCACCGGGGAGCTGTTTTTT	CASSSHGGGYRGTGELFF
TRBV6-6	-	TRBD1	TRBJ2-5	TGTGCCAGCAGTTACTCGGTGACAGGGTTCCAAGAGACCCAGTACTTC	CASSYSVTGFQETQYF
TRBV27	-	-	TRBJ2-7	TGTGCCAGCAGTTTATACAGCCTCCACGAGCAGTACTTC	CASSLYSLHEQYF
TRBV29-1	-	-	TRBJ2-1	TGCAGCGTTGGTTTTAAGAATGAGCAGTTCTTC	CSVGFKNEQFF
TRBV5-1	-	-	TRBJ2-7	TGCGCCAGCAGCTGGCGGGACAGCACCTACGAGCAGTACTTC	CASSWRDSTYEQYF
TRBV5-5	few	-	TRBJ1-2	TGTGCCAGCAGCTTGGTCGGCAGGGTCGACTATGGCTACACCTTC	CASSLVGRVDYGYTF
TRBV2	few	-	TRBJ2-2	TGTGCCACCACTCAAGGGTCGGGCACCGGGGAGCTGTTTTTT	CATTQGSGTGELFF
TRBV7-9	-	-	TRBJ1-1	TGTGCCAGCAGCTTTCCTGTCCGACGCACTGAAGCTTTCTTT	CASSFPVRRTEAFF
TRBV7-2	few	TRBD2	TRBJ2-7	TGTGCCAGCAGCTTAGGGTGGGACTATACCTACGAGCAGTACTTC	CASSLGWDYTYEQYF
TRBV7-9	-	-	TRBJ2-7	TGTGCCAGCAGCTTAGCCCCGGGGGGCGTCTACGAGCAGTACTTC	CASSLAPGGVYEQYF
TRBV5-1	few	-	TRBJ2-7	TGCGCCAGCAGCGCAAGTGGGGGCTCCTACGAGCAGTACTTC	CASSASGGSYEQYF
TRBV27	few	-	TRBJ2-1	TGTGCCAGCAGTTCGGAGGGCCTGACGAACAATGAGCAGTTCTTC	CASSSEGLTNNEQFF
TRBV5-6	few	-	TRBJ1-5	TGTGCCAGCAGCTTGACAGGGACCAATCAGCCCCAGCATTTT	CASSLTGTNQPQHF
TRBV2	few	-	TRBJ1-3	TGTGCCAGCAGCAGGACTTCCTCTGGAAACACCATATATTTT	CASSRTSSGNTIYF
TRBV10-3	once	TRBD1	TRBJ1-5	TGTGCCATCAGTGAGTCGAAGGGACAGGCCCTGGGACAGCCCCAGCATTTT	CAISESKGQALGQPQHF
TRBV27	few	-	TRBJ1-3	TGTGCCAGCCGTACGGGAATCTCTGGAAACACCATATATTTT	CASRTGISGNTIYF
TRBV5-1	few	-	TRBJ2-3	TGCGCCAGCAGCCCCCGAACCGAAAATACGCAGTATTTT	CASSPRTENTQYF
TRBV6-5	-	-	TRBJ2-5	TGTGCCAGCAGGGAGGCCGCCGGGGAGACCCAGTACTTC	CASREAAGETQYF
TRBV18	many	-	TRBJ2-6	TGTGCCAGCTCGCTTACAGGGACGGGGGCCAACGTCCTGACTTTC	CASSLTGTGANVLTF
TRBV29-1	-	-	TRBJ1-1	TGCAGCGGTTACTTAGGACAGACGAACACTGAAGCTTTCTTT	CSGYLGQTNTEAFF
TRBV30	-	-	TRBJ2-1	TGTGCCTGGAGCACCTTCCCAAATGAGCAGTTCTTC	CAWSTFPNEQFF
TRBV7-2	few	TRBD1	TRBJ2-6	TGTGCCAGCAGCCGACAGGGGACCTCTGGGGCCAACGTCCTGACTTTC	CASSRQGTSGANVLTF
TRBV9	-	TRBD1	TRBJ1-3	TGTGCCAGCAGCGTATGGGACAGGGGAAACACCATATATTTT	CASSVWDRGNTIYF
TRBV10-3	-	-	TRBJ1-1	TGTGCCAGCCAAAGGACCGAAAACACTGAAGCTTTCTTT	CASQRTENTEAFF
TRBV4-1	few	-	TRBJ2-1	TGCGCCAGCAGCCAAGATGGCCTTGAGCAGTTCTTC	CASSQDGLEQFF
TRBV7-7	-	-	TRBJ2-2	TGTGCTAGCAGCTTATGGGCAGGGCGAACCGGGGAGCTGTTTTTT	CASSLWAGRTGELFF
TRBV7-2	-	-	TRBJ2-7	TGTGCCAGCAGTTCCCCTCCTGGCGAGCAGTACTTC	CASSSPPGEQYF
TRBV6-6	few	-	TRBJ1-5	TGTGCCAGCAGCCCTGGGACCTGGTGGGGCAATCAGCCCCAGCATTTT	CASSPGTWWGNQPQHF
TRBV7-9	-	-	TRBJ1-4	TGTGCCAGCAGCTTATTCAGCGGGCTAACTAATGAAAAACTGTTTTTT	CASSLFSGLTNEKLFF
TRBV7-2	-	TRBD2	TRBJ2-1	TGTGCCAGCAGACCCTTAGCGGGGCCCTCCTACAATGAGCAGTTCTTC	CASRPLAGPSYNEQFF
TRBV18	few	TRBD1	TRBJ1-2	TGTGCCAGCTCACCGGGGACAGACTATGGCTACACCTTC	CASSPGTDYGYTF